This TCR beta chain originates from a study of radiotherapy plus CTLA-4 blockade in lung cancer. Looking at the study overall: Disease control was seen in 30% to 35% of patients, objective responses in more than 15%. Study-wide results and limits: Per reports, early blood T cell clone dynamics, plus interferon-beta, forecast response most strongly.

As for this clone: Its antigen is not known.

V was trimmed by 4 bases and J by 3 bases, leaving 9 bases between them. The V gene's germline CDR1 is SQVTM and CDR2 ANQGSEA. The CDR3 covers 13 residues. Focal radiation plus CTLA-4 blockade with ipilimumab was given to patients with chemo-refractory metastatic non-small-cell lung cancer. Method: immunoSEQ multiplex PCR; TCRdb's copy keeps in-frame clones and lacks some. Of around 32,000 clones listed, more than 80% were seen once; the top ten hold about 26%. This chain joins TRBV29-1 and TRBJ1-4; maybe TRBD1 (5 bases). This receptor was obtained from a human donor with non-small cell lung cancer that progressed on radiotherapy plus ipilimumab. Specimen: peripheral blood, collected from a patient treated with radiotherapy plus ipilimumab. The DNA for the CDR3 is TGCAGCGTTGGACAGAACCCTAATGAAAAACTGTTTTTT. Translation: CSVGQNPNEKLFF.